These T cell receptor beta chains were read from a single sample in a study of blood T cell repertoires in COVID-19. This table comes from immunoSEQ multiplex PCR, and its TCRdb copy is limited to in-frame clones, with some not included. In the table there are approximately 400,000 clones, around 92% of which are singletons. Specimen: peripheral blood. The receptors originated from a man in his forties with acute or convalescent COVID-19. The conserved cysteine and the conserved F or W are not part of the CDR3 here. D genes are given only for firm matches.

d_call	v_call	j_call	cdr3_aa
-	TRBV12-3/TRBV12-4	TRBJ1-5	ASRGDPQPQH
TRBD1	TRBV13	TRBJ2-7	ASSFRQGVYEQY
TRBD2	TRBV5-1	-	ASRTSGVYEQY
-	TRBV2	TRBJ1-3	ASRVTDSGNTIY
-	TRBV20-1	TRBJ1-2	SATSTIGYT
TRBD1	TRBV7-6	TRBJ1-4	ASSPGQGNEKLF
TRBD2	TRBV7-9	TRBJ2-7	ASQMGLAGTNHEQY
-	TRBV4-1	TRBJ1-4	ASSMIGGNEKLF
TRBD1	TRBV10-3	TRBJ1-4	AISGGQGANEKLF
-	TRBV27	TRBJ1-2	ASRAPGANYGYT
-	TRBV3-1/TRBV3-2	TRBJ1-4	ASSQDAGQFNEKLF
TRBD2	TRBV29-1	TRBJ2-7	SVGTSGSYEQY
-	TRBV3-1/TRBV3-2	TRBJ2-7	ASSSSGFYEQY
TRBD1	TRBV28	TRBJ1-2	ASSLRTGGYT
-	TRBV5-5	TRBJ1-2	ASSSDIGYGYT
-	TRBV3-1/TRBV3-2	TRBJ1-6	ASSSRQINSPLH
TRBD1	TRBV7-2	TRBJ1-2	ASSLELLGQGINYGYT
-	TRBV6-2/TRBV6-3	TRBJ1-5	ASSTLGGERDQPQH
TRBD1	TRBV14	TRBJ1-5	ASSQVDRGSNQPQH
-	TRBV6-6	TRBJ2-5	ASSYSQGDQASQY
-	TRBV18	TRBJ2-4	ASSPPTLVHGQQNIQY
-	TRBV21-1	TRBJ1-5	ASSKESRGSVRNQPQH
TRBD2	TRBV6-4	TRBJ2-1	ASSGLAGGLNEQF
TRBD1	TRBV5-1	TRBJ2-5	ASRRLGQLQETQY
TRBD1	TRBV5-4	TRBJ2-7	ASSLGAGGDEQY
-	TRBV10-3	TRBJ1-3	AIKGGDSGNTIY
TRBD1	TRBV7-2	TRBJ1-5	ASSFQGEGSNQPQH
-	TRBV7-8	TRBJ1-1	ASSSRGYTEAF
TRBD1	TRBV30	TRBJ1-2	AKGQGAYSGYT
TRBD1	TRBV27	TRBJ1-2	ASSLGQGSPSPYGYT
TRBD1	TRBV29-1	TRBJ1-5	SVGTANQPQH
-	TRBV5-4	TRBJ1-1	ASSRFTGEFTEAF
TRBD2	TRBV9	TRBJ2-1	ASSERLAGVPYNEQF
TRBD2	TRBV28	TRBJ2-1	ASSISSGSISYNEQF
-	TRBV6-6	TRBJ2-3	ASTPGRASTDTQY
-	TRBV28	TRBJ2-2	ASSLYSGQAAELF
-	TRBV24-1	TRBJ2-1	ATSDPGEPSYNEQF
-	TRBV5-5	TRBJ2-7	ASSLQLSQGSYEQY
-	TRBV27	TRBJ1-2	ASRQPGISNYGYT
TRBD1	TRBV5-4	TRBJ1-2	ASSVGQGAHYGYT
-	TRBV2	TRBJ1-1	ASSAGTEAF
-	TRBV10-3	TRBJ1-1	AISPEGFENTEAF
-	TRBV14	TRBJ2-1	ASSQDAGAFYNEQF
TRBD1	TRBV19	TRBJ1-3	ASSQGAAGNTIY
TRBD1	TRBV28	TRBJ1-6	ASSLIGQGGRPLH
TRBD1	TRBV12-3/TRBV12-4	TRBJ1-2	ASSDRDHLGYT
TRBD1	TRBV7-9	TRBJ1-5	ASSRDRRIQPQH